These T cell receptor beta chains were read from a single sample in a study of cytomegalovirus exposure and HLA in healthy donors. TCRdb's copy holds only in-frame clones and misses some; the assay was immunoSEQ multiplex PCR. Of nearly 100,000 clones listed, more than 70% are singletons. Material for sequencing was PBMCs. These receptors were taken from a woman in her sixties in good health and CMV-seropositive. CDR3s include the opening cysteine and the closing phenylalanine or tryptophan. Not every row has a clone size; where given, it reads once, few, many or a size class.

V	size	J	CDR3
TRBV7-9	-	TRBJ1-1	CASSLAMTGRITEAFF
TRBV14	few	TRBJ2-6	CASSQARTGANVLTF
TRBV18	-	TRBJ1-3	CASSPGQGTRNTIYF
TRBV29-1	-	TRBJ1-1	CSAEGAGRNTEAFF
TRBV30	-	TRBJ2-1	CACNINNEQFF
TRBV18	-	TRBJ1-5	CASSMSLEGGQPQHF
TRBV28	-	TRBJ1-5	CASSKGVPGNLNQPQHF
TRBV2	once	TRBJ2-7	CATQGRFSGGPYEQYF
TRBV7-2	few	TRBJ2-3	CASSSQGTVDTQYF
TRBV28	once	TRBJ1-4	CASSRTTARDEKLFF
TRBV27	-	TRBJ2-1	CASSSKAGRYNEQFF
TRBV27	-	TRBJ1-5	CASKDLGQVNQPQHF
TRBV7-7	-	TRBJ2-5	CASSLGLAGGETQYF
TRBV27	-	TRBJ2-7	CASSPQGGGGAYEQYF
TRBV9	-	TRBJ1-3	CASSGWGGSDYSFSGNTIYF
TRBV5-1	-	TRBJ2-5	CASSFSLAGASETQYF
TRBV5-4	-	TRBJ1-2	CASSLRDSINYGYTF
TRBV5-4	-	TRBJ2-3	CASSLSKGTGPTQSTDTQYF
TRBV13	-	TRBJ2-1	CASRLSSYNEQFF
TRBV5-1	-	TRBJ1-1	CASNPWDSNTEAFF
TRBV10-3	-	TRBJ2-1	CAAAAVAGEQFF
TRBV6-1	few	TRBJ1-5	CASSESGPSSPQHF
TRBV5-1	-	TRBJ2-5	CASSSTGTETQYF
TRBV30	-	TRBJ2-1	CAWGRENNEQFF
TRBV30	-	TRBJ1-1	CAWSPSLDRGLTEAFF
TRBV23-1	-	TRBJ2-7	CASGSGNPTYEQYF
TRBV11-2	few	TRBJ2-1	CASSFWGLADNEQFF
TRBV5-1	-	TRBJ2-3	CASSSHSSPSTDTQYF
TRBV6-5	few	TRBJ1-2	CASKEGVNYGYTF
TRBV11-2	-	TRBJ1-1	CASSFSLNTEAFF
TRBV7-2	-	TRBJ2-3	CASSLVVGSTDTQYF
TRBV4-1	-	TRBJ2-1	CASSQDRGAYNEQFF
TRBV2	-	TRBJ2-1	CASKEGGANNEQFF
TRBV27	-	TRBJ2-1	CASSFRTSGRLEQFF
TRBV2	few	TRBJ2-7	CASSLGQGSYEQYF
TRBV5-4	few	TRBJ2-7	CACGIASGREQYF
TRBV5-1	-	TRBJ2-7	CASRRWGTYEQYF
TRBV7-9	-	TRBJ1-3	CASSWGQPNTIYF
TRBV5-1	-	TRBJ2-7	CASSPGQGPTYEQYF
TRBV7-9	few	TRBJ2-3	CASSLIAGGQDTQYF
TRBV28	-	TRBJ1-3	CASSLQGSSGNTIYF
TRBV9	-	TRBJ2-1	CASSGGTSRYNEQFF
TRBV2	-	TRBJ1-2	CASSDKGGASYGYTF
TRBV4-2	-	TRBJ1-2	CASSQGTGYGYTF
TRBV6-5	-	TRBJ2-3	CASSPDFLSTDTQYF
TRBV27	few	TRBJ1-1	CASTIRGGPITEAFF
TRBV7-6	-	TRBJ2-2	CASSANSGEVSGELFF
TRBV2	-	TRBJ2-7	CASSEVAGGGYEQYF
TRBV11-3	-	TRBJ2-3	CASSLDGSTDTQYF
TRBV27	-	TRBJ2-7	CASSLYGSNSLFYEQYF